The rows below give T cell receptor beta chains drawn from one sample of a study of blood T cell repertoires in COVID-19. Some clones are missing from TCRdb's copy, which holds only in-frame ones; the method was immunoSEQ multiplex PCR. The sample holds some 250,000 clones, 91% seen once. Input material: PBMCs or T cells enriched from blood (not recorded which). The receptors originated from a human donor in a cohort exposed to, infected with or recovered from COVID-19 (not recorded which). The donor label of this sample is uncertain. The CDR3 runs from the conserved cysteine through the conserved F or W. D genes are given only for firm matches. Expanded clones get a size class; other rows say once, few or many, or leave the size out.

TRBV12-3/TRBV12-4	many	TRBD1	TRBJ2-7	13	TGTGCCAGCAACCGACAGGGGGCCTACGAGCAGTACTTC	CASNRQGAYEQYF
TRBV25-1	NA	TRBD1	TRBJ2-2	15	TGTGCCAGCAATGCTATTGGACAGGGTACAGGGGAGCTGTTTTTT	CASNAIGQGTGELFF
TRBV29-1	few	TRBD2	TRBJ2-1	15	TGCAGCGTTGAGTTCGGGCTAGCGGGATCGGGGGAGCAGTTCTTC	CSVEFGLAGSGEQFF
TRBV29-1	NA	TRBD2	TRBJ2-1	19	TGCAGCTCCATTCACAGGGTTCTAGCGGGGGTCAACTCCTACAATGAGCAGTTCTTC	CSSIHRVLAGVNSYNEQFF
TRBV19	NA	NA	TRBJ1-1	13	TGTGCCAGTAGTATAACGCGGGCCACTGAAGCTTTCTTT	CASSITRATEAFF
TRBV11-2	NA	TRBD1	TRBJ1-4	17	TGTGCCAGCAGCTTAGATGTTCAGGGGGGAAGGGATGAAAAACTGTTTTTT	CASSLDVQGGRDEKLFF
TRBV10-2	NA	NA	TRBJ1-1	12	TGCGCCAGCCGGACGACAGGCGCTGAAGCTTTCTTT	CASRTTGAEAFF
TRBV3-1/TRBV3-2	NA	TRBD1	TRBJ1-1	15	TGTGCCAGCAGCCAAGAACAGGGGATTTCCTCTGAAGCTTTCTTT	CASSQEQGISSEAFF
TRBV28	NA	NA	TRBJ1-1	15	TGTGCCAGCAACCTAAACACAGGGAGAAACACTGAAGCTTTCTTT	CASNLNTGRNTEAFF
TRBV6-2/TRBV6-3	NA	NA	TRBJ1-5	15	TGTGCCAGCAGCACAGGTCCCCCTAATCATCAGCCCCAGCATTTT	CASSTGPPNHQPQHF
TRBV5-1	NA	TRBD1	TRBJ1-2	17	TGCGCCAGCAGCTTTGGAGGACAGGGGGCTCGTAGCTATGGCTACACCTTC	CASSFGGQGARSYGYTF
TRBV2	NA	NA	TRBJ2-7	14	TGTGCCAGCAGTGTTGGTCAGAACTCCTACGAGCAGTACTTC	CASSVGQNSYEQYF
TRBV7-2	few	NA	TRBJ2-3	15	TGTGCCAGCTCTTACCTAGGGGTCACCACAGATACGCAGTATTTT	CASSYLGVTTDTQYF
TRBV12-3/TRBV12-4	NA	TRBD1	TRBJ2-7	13	TGTGCCAGCGGGGGGACAGGGAAGGCCGAGCAGTACTTC	CASGGTGKAEQYF
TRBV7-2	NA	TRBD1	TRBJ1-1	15	TGTGCCAGCAGCTTGGAGACAGGGGGCCTCACTGAAGCTTTCTTT	CASSLETGGLTEAFF
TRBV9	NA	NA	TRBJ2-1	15	TGTGCCAGCAGCGTAGTCTCTGGAGGCGGCAATGAGCAGTTCTTC	CASSVVSGGGNEQFF
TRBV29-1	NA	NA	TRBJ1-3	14	TGCAGCGTTGGGGGTGCGGGTACCGGAAACACCATATATTTT	CSVGGAGTGNTIYF
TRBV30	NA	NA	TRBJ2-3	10	TGTGCCTGCAGGGGAGATACGCAGTATTTT	CACRGDTQYF
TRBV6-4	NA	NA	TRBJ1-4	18	TGTGCCAGCAAAAGTGACACCAGCCCTCTTTCAACTAATGAAAAACTGTTTTTT	CASKSDTSPLSTNEKLFF
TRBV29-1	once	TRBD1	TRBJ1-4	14	TGCAGCGTTCGCCCAGGGGGCGCGTCAAAAAAACTGTTTTTT	CSVRPGGASKKLFF
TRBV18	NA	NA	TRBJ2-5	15	TGTGCCAGCTCACCCTTTCTCGGGATCGGAGAGACCCAGTACTTC	CASSPFLGIGETQYF
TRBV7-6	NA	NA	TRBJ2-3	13	TGTGCCAGCAGCTTCACACCCAGCGACGGGGTGTATTTT	CASSFTPSDGVYF
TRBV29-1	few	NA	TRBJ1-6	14	TGCAGCGTTGCTTTTCAGGGGCGTAATTCACCCCTCCACTTT	CSVAFQGRNSPLHF
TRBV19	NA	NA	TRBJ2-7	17	TGTGCCAGTAGTATGGAGGCAGGGGCCGTTCCTCCCTACGAGCAGTACTTC	CASSMEAGAVPPYEQYF
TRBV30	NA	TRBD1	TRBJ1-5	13	TGTGCCTGGAGTACCCAGGGGGGTCAGCCCCAGCATTTT	CAWSTQGGQPQHF
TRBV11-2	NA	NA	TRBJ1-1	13	TGTGCCAGCAGCCTATCGGCGGGGACCGAAGCTTTCTTT	CASSLSAGTEAFF
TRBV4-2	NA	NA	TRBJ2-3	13	TGTGCCAGCAGCCAAGACGTCACAGATACGCAGTATTTT	CASSQDVTDTQYF
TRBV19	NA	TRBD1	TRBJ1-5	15	TGTGCCAGTAGGGGGACAGGGGGCGAAGATCAGCCCCAGCATTTT	CASRGTGGEDQPQHF
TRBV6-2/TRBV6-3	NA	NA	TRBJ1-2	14	TGTGCCAGCAGTTACTCACGGGTTAACTATGGCTACACCTTC	CASSYSRVNYGYTF
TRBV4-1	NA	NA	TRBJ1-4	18	TGCGCCAGCAGCCAAGAGGGGGGGACGGAGCCCCTTTGGGAAAAACTGTTTTTT	CASSQEGGTEPLWEKLFF
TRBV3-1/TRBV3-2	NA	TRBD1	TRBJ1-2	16	TGTGCCAGCAGCCCCATTTTTAGGGGGCGCGACTATGGCTACACCTTC	CASSPIFRGRDYGYTF
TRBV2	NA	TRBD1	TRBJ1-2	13	TGTGCCAGCACCCTCGACACAGGGGGTACGTACACCTTC	CASTLDTGGTYTF
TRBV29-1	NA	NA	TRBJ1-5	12	TGCAGCGTTGGTGCAGGGGCCCAGCCCCAGCATTTT	CSVGAGAQPQHF
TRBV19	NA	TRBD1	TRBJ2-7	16	TGTGCCAGTAGTCCTTTGACAGGGGGCGCCCCGTACGAGCAGTACTTC	CASSPLTGGAPYEQYF
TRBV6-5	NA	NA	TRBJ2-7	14	TGTGCCAGCAGTTACTCGCGGGCAGGCTGGGAGCAGTACTTC	CASSYSRAGWEQYF
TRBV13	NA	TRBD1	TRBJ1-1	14	TGTGCCAGCAGGACCAGAGGGGGCTGGACTGAAGCTTTCTTT	CASRTRGGWTEAFF
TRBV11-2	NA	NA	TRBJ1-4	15	TGTGCCAGCAGCGCGCTTCGGACGTCTAGCGAAAAACTGTTTTTT	CASSALRTSSEKLFF
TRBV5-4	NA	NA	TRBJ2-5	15	TGTGCCAGCAGCTTGATTTCCAGGGGACAAGAGACCCAGTACTTC	CASSLISRGQETQYF
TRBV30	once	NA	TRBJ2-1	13	TGTGCCTGGAGTGTAACTAGCCCCGCTGAGCAGTTCTTC	CAWSVTSPAEQFF
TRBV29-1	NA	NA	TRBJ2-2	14	TGCAGCGCCGGAGACGGCTCGAACACCGGGGAGCTGTTTTTT	CSAGDGSNTGELFF
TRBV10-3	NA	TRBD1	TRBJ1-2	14	TGTGCCATCAGTGTCGGACAGGGAAACTATGGCTACACCTTC	CAISVGQGNYGYTF